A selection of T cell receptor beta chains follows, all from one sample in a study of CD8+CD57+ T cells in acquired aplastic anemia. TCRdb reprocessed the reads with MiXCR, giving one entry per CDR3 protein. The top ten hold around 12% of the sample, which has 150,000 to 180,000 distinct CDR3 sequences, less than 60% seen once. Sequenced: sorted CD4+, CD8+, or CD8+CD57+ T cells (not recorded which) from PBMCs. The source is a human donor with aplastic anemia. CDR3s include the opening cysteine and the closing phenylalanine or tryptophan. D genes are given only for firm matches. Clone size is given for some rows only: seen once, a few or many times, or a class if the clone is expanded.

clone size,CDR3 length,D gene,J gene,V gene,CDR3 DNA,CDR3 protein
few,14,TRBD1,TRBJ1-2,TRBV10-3,TGTGCCATCAGTAACGATCGACAGGGGAACGGCTACACCTTC,CAISNDRQGNGYTF
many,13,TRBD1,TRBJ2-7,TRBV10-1,TGCGCCAGCAGTCCGGACAGGGATTACGAGCAGTACTTC,CASSPDRDYEQYF
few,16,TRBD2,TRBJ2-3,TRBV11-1,TGTGCCAGCAGCTGGCCGGGGAGCGGGGGGACAGATACGCAGTATTTT,CASSWPGSGGTDTQYF
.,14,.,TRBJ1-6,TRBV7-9,TGTGCCAGCAGCCCGGAACTTGCCTATTCACCCCTCCACTTT,CASSPELAYSPLHF
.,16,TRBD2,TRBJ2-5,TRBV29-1,TGCAGCGTTGCTGGGCTAGCGGGGGGGCAGAGAGAGACCCAGTACTTC,CSVAGLAGGQRETQYF
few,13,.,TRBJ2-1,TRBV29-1,TGCAGCGTTGCGTTCACGCGGGGCAATGAGCAGTTCTTC,CSVAFTRGNEQFF
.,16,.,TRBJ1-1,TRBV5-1,TGCGCCAGCAGCTTGTTTCCAGGGGCCATGAACACTGAAGCTTTCTTT,CASSLFPGAMNTEAFF
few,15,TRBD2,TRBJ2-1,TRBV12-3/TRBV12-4,TGTGCCAGCAGTTTTCCTGGCGGGGGGGGGTATGAGCAGTTCTTC,CASSFPGGGGYEQFF
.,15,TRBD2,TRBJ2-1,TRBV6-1,TGTGCCAGCAGTGAAGTGGCGGGAGACTACAATGAGCAGTTCTTC,CASSEVAGDYNEQFF
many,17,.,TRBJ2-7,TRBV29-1,TGCAGCGTTGTGGGGTCGGAGAGGGGAGTCGGCTCCTACGAGCAGTACTTC,CSVVGSERGVGSYEQYF
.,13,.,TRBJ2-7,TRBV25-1,TGTGCCAGCAGTGCCCCCGGACAGTACGAGCAGTACTTC,CASSAPGQYEQYF
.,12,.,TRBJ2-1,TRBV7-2,TGTGCCAGCAGCTTTGGCGTGGATGAGCAGTTCTTC,CASSFGVDEQFF
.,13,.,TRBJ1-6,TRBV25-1,TGTACCAGCAGAGATAGGGAGGGATCACCCCTCCACTTT,CTSRDREGSPLHF
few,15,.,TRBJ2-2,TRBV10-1,TGCGCCAGCAGTGAGAATGGTAGGAACACCGGGGAGCTGTTTTTT,CASSENGRNTGELFF
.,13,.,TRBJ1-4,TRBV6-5,TGTGCCAGCAGTTTGGGCCCCGTTGAAAAACTGTTTTTT,CASSLGPVEKLFF
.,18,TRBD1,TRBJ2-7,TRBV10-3,TGTGCCATCAGTGAGTCTGCAACCCCGGGACAGGGGAGCCTTGGGCAGTACTTC,CAISESATPGQGSLGQYF
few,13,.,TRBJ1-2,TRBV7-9,TGTGCCAGCAGCCCGGTTGGGAACTATGGCTACACCTTC,CASSPVGNYGYTF
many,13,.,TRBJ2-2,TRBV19,TGTGCCAGTAGCCTGGGGTCCATCGGGGAGCTGTTTTTT,CASSLGSIGELFF
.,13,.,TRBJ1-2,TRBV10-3,TGTGCCATCAATAGGGACGGAGACTATGGCTACACCTTC,CAINRDGDYGYTF
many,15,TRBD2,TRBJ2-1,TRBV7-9,TGTGCCAGCAGCTCGACTAGCGGGGGGGCCTTTGAGCAGTTCTTC,CASSSTSGGAFEQFF
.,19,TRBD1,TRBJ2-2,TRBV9,TGTGCCAGCAGCGCCCGCCCTGTAAGGGACAGGGTAGCCACCGGGGAGCTGTTTTTT,CASSARPVRDRVATGELFF
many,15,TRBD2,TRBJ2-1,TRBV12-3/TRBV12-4,TGTGCCAGCAGCCCGGCCAGCGGGGCGGGCAATGAGCAGTTCTTC,CASSPASGAGNEQFF
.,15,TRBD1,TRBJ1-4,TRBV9,TGTGCCAGCAGCCCCGGACAGGGAATTGGCGAAAAACTGTTTTTT,CASSPGQGIGEKLFF
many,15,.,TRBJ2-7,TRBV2,TGTGCCAGCAGTGAGGTTGACAGCAACTCCTACGAGCAGTACTTC,CASSEVDSNSYEQYF
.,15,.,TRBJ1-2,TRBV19,TGTGCCAGTGCCGACGGAGGTCATAGGAGGGATGGCTACACCTTC,CASADGGHRRDGYTF
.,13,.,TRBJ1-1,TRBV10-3,TGTGCCATCAGTGGGGCAGGGAGGACTGAAGCTTTCTTT,CAISGAGRTEAFF
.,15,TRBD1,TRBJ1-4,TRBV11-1,TGTGCCAGCAGCTTAGTTCCAGGGGGCTCTGAAAAACCGTTTTTT,CASSLVPGGSEKPFF
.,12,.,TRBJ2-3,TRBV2,TGTGCCAGCACCCCTCTTACAGATACGCAGTATTTT,CASTPLTDTQYF
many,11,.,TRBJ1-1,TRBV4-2,TGTGCCAGCAGCCAGGGAAGCGAAGCTTTCTTT,CASSQGSEAFF
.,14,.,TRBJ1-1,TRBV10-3,TGTGCCAGCAGCACCGGGACTATGAACACTGAAGCTTTCTTT,CASSTGTMNTEAFF
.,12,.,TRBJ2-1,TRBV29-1,TGCAGCGTTGATAGTCTCGGCAATGAGCAGTTCTTC,CSVDSLGNEQFF
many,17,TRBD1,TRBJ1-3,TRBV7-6,TGTGCCAGCAGCGTAGGACAGGGGGCCTTCTCTGGAAACACCATATATTTT,CASSVGQGAFSGNTIYF
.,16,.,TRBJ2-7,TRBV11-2,TGTGCCAGCAGCTCGCGAGAAGGCCGACCTTCCGCCGAGCAGTACTTC,CASSSREGRPSAEQYF
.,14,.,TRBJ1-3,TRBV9,TGTGCCAGCAGCGTAGGACTATTTGGAAACACCATATATTTT,CASSVGLFGNTIYF
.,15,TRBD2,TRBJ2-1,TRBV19,TGTGCCAGTAGTGGGGCGGGAGAGTGGCACAATGAGCAGTTCTTC,CASSGAGEWHNEQFF
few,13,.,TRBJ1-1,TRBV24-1,TGTGCCACCAGTGATGGACAGAACACTGAAGCTTTCTTT,CATSDGQNTEAFF
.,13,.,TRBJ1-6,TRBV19,TGTGCCACAGTCGGGACAAGGGATTCACCCCTCCACTTT,CATVGTRDSPLHF
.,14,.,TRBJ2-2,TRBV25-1,TGTGCCAGCAGCAGGCCTAGCGCGGCCGGGGAGCTGTTTTTT,CASSRPSAAGELFF
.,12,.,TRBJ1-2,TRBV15,TGTGCCACCTCGGGCGGCCTGGATGGCTACACCTTC,CATSGGLDGYTF
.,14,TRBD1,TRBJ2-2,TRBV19,TGTGCCAGTAGTATCGGACAGGGGGCCGGGGAGCTGTTTTTT,CASSIGQGAGELFF
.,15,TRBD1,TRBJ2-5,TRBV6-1,TGTGCCAGCAGTGAACCCGACAGGGTAAGGGAGACCCAGTACTTC,CASSEPDRVRETQYF
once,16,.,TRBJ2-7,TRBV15,TGTGCCACCAGCAGCTTGCTCGACAGAACCCTCGACGAGCAGTACTTC,CATSSLLDRTLDEQYF
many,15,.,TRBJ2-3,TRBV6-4,TGTGCCAGCAGTGCCGGGACTCGCGACACAGATACGCAGTATTTT,CASSAGTRDTDTQYF
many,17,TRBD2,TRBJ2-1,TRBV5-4,TGTGCCAGCAGCTTGGGACTAGCGGGGCCCTCCTACAATGAGCAGTTCTTC,CASSLGLAGPSYNEQFF
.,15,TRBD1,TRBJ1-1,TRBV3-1,TGTGCCAGCAGCCCGCGGGACAGACAGAACACTGAAGCTTTCTTT,CASSPRDRQNTEAFF
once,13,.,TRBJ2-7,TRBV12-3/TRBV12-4,TGTGCCAGCAGTTTATTGATCTCCTACGAGCAGTACTTC,CASSLLISYEQYF
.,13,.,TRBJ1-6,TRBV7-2,TGTGCCAGCAGCAAGCTTAACCTCTCACCCCTCCACTTT,CASSKLNLSPLHF